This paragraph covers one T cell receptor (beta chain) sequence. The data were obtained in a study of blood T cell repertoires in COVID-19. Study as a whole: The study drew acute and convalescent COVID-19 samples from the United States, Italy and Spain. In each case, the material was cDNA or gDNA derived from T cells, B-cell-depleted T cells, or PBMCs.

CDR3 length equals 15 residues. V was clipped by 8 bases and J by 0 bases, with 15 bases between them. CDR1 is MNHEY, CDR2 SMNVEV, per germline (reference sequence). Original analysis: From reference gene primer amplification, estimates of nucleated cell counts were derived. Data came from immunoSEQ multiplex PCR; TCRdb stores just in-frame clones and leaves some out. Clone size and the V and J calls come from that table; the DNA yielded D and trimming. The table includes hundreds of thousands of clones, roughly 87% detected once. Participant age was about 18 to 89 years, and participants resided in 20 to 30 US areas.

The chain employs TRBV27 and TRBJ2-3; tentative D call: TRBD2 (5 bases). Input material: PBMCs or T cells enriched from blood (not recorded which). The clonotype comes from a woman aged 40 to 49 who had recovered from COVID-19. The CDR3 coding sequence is TGTGCCAGCCGGCCCCAGGACTCTAGCACAGATACGCAGTATTTT. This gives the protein CASRPQDSSTDTQYF.